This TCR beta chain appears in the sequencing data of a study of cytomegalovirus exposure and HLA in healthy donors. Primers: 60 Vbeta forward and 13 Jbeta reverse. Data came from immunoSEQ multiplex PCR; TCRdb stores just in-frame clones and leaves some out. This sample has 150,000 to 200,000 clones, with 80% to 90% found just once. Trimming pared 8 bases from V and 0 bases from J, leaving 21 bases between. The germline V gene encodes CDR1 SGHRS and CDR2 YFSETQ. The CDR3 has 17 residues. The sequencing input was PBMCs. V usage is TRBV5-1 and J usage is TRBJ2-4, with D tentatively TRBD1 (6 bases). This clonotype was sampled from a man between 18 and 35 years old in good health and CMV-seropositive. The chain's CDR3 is CASHAGQYDLAKNIQYF. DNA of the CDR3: TGCGCCAGTCACGCTGGACAGTATGATCTAGCCAAAAACATTCAGTACTTC. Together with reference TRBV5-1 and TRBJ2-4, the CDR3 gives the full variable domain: KAGVTQTPRYLIKTRGQQVTLSCSPISGHRSVSWYQQTPGQGLQFLFEYFSETQRNKGNFPGRFSGRQFSNSRSEMNVSTLELGDSALYLCASHAGQYDLAKNIQYFGAGTRLSVL.